Listed below are T cell receptor beta chains from one sample, sequenced in a study of identical twins. Via MiXCR, TCRdb re-called the 5' RACE reads, giving one row per CDR3 protein. The table lists roughly 1.6 million distinct CDR3 sequences, roughly 35% of them singletons. The material sequenced was cord blood. The receptors derive from a newborn girl in good health. The CDR3 runs from the conserved cysteine through the conserved F or W. Fields, in order: V gene, D gene, J gene, clone size, CDR3 protein, CDR3 DNA. A D gene is named only where the DNA matches it firmly. Where a row states a size, it is once, few, many or the class of an expanded clone; other rows omit it.

>TRBV11-2|TRBD1|TRBJ2-7|NA
CASSRLGQALFYEQYF
TGTGCCAGCAGCCGGCTGGGACAGGCCTTATTCTACGAGCAGTACTTC
>TRBV27|TRBD1|TRBJ1-1|NA
CASSFLTGGTEAFF
TGTGCCAGCAGTTTTTTAACAGGGGGTACTGAAGCTTTCTTT
>TRBV6-5|TRBD1|TRBJ2-7|NA
CASSYTYPIGQGTAYEQYF
TGTGCCAGCAGTTACACCTACCCCATCGGACAGGGGACCGCCTACGAGCAGTACTTC
>TRBV27|NA|TRBJ1-2|few
CASTLRGGYTF
TGTGCCAGCACTTTGCGTGGCGGCTACACCTTC
>TRBV5-1|NA|TRBJ2-1|few
CASSFRLGNEQFF
TGCGCCAGCAGCTTCCGGCTAGGCAATGAGCAGTTCTTC
>TRBV25-1|NA|TRBJ2-4|few
CASSEPGDGTKNIQYF
TGTGCCAGCAGTGAACCAGGGGACGGGACCAAAAACATTCAGTACTTC
>TRBV2|TRBD1|TRBJ1-2|NA
CASSEATGGTYGYTF
TGTGCCAGCAGTGAAGCGACAGGGGGCACCTATGGCTACACCTTC
>TRBV28|NA|TRBJ2-7|NA
CASSRPISYNEQYF
TGTGCCAGCAGCCGTCCCATCTCCTACAATGAGCAGTACTTC
>TRBV5-1|NA|TRBJ1-1|NA
CASRYDQGRTEAFF
TGCGCCAGCAGATACGACCAGGGGCGCACTGAAGCTTTCTTT
>TRBV5-1|TRBD2|TRBJ2-1|NA
CASSLAIGLAAYNEQFF
TGCGCCAGCAGCTTGGCGATCGGACTAGCAGCCTACAATGAGCAGTTCTTC
>TRBV7-8|TRBD2|TRBJ2-3|NA
CASSLGTSPSADTQYF
TGTGCCAGCAGCTTAGGGACTAGTCCCTCCGCAGATACGCAGTATTTT
>TRBV27|NA|TRBJ2-1|few
CASSSSNSYNEQFF
TGTGCCAGCAGTTCGTCCAACTCCTACAATGAGCAGTTCTTC
>TRBV6-1|TRBD1|TRBJ1-4|NA
CASSRDRINEKLFF
TGTGCCAGCAGCAGGGACAGAATAAATGAAAAACTGTTTTTT
>TRBV6-1|TRBD2|TRBJ2-1|NA
CASSDGGGAYNEQFF
TGTGCCAGCAGCGACGGGGGGGGCGCCTACAATGAGCAGTTCTTC
>TRBV7-2|NA|TRBJ1-1|few
CASSLVGIAGARTEAFF
TGTGCCAGCAGCTTAGTAGGTATTGCGGGGGCTCGGACTGAAGCTTTCTTT
>TRBV10-3|NA|TRBJ2-5|many
CAISEPLDRIETQYF
TGTGCCATCAGTGAGCCCCTCGACAGGATCGAGACCCAGTACTTC
>TRBV28|NA|TRBJ2-3|once
CASSRTPTMVDTQYF
TGTGCCAGCAGCCGCACCCCGACTATGGTAGATACGCAGTATTTT
>TRBV12-5|NA|TRBJ2-1|NA
CASGSSPTSYNEQFF
TGTGCTAGTGGTTCCTCGCCCACCTCCTACAATGAGCAGTTCTTC
>TRBV2|TRBD2|TRBJ2-1|many
CASSDGTSGYNEQFF
TGTGCCAGCAGTGACGGGACTAGCGGTTACAATGAGCAGTTCTTC
>TRBV5-1|NA|TRBJ1-1|NA
CASSSGWGDIGNTEAFF
TGCGCCAGCAGCTCCGGGTGGGGGGATATCGGTAACACTGAAGCTTTCTTT
>TRBV6-2/TRBV6-3|NA|TRBJ2-5|many
CASSYRRDLQYF
TGTGCCAGCAGTTATCGTCGCGATCTTCAGTACTTC
>TRBV4-1|NA|TRBJ2-1|many
CASSQDGLRQFF
TGCGCCAGCAGCCAAGACGGCTTAAGGCAGTTCTTC
>TRBV6-5|NA|TRBJ2-5|few
CASSAGQTNQETQYF
TGTGCCAGCAGTGCGGGACAGACTAACCAAGAGACCCAGTACTTC
>TRBV27|NA|TRBJ1-2|many
CASSPGLSYGYTF
TGTGCCAGCAGTCCAGGACTTTCCTATGGCTACACCTTC
>TRBV12-3/TRBV12-4|NA|TRBJ2-7|few
CASSLAGGLSGEQYF
TGTGCCAGCAGTTTAGCGGGAGGCCTCTCGGGCGAGCAGTACTTC
>TRBV4-1|TRBD1|TRBJ1-1|NA
CASSQVSGQWRTEAFF
TGCGCCAGCAGCCAAGTATCGGGACAGTGGCGGACTGAAGCTTTCTTT
>TRBV6-5|NA|TRBJ2-7|NA
CASTAESGQNYEQYF
TGTGCCAGCACCGCTGAGTCGGGGCAAAACTACGAGCAGTACTTC
>TRBV19|TRBD1|TRBJ1-5|NA
CASSIERTGFYQPQHF
TGTGCCAGTAGTATAGAGCGGACAGGTTTTTATCAGCCCCAGCATTTT
>TRBV2|NA|TRBJ1-3|NA
CARSADGGSGNTIYF
TGTGCCAGGAGTGCCGACGGTGGCTCTGGAAACACCATATATTTT
>TRBV7-9|TRBD1|TRBJ2-7|NA
CASSSPGTANSYEQYF
TGTGCCAGCAGCTCCCCCGGGACAGCCAACTCCTACGAGCAGTACTTC
>TRBV20-1|NA|TRBJ2-5|NA
CSARSEVQETQYF
TGCAGTGCTAGGTCAGAGGTACAAGAGACCCAGTACTTC
>TRBV9|TRBD2|TRBJ2-1|few
CASSVVRAGGNNEQFF
TGTGCCAGCAGCGTAGTACGGGCGGGAGGAAACAATGAGCAGTTCTTC
>TRBV21-1|NA|TRBJ2-1|NA
CASTMERGYNEQFF
TGTGCCAGCACAATGGAAAGGGGCTACAATGAGCAGTTCTTC
>TRBV7-9|NA|TRBJ2-7|NA
CASSPNPTGYEQYF
TGTGCCAGCAGCCCTAACCCCACAGGGTACGAGCAGTACTTC
>TRBV11-2|TRBD1|TRBJ2-1|few
CASSFTGGPYNEQFF
TGTGCCAGCAGCTTTACAGGGGGCCCCTACAATGAGCAGTTCTTC
>TRBV10-3|NA|TRBJ2-3|few
CANNNYRVAADTQYF
TGTGCCAACAATAATTACAGGGTCGCGGCAGATACGCAGTATTTT
>TRBV25-1|TRBD2|TRBJ2-1|NA
CATGGTMGSYNEQFF
TGTGCCACCGGGGGGACCATGGGCTCCTACAATGAGCAGTTCTTC
>TRBV2|NA|TRBJ2-3|NA
CASSGGGLLNTDTQYF
TGTGCCAGCAGTGGAGGCGGCCTTCTCAACACAGATACGCAGTATTTT
>TRBV18|NA|TRBJ2-3|NA
CASSPLPKASTDTQYF
TGTGCCAGCTCACCACTACCCAAGGCTAGCACAGATACGCAGTATTTT
>TRBV4-1|NA|TRBJ2-1|many
CASSQDPGNEQFF
TGCGCCAGCAGCCAAGACCCCGGTAATGAGCAGTTCTTC
>TRBV6-5|TRBD1|TRBJ1-5|few
CASCRQGPQPQHF
TGTGCCAGCTGTAGACAGGGCCCTCAGCCCCAGCATTTT
>TRBV20-1|NA|TRBJ1-4|few
CSASWGRHEKLFF
TGCAGTGCTAGCTGGGGGCGTCATGAAAAACTGTTTTTT
>TRBV20-1|NA|TRBJ1-6|NA
CSAREPRAGRSPPHF
TGCAGTGCTAGAGAACCCCGAGCAGGTCGATCACCCCCCCACTTT
>TRBV28|NA|TRBJ2-7|NA
CASSFFHEQYF
TGTGCCAGCAGTTTCTTCCACGAGCAGTACTTC
>TRBV20-1|TRBD2|TRBJ2-1|NA
CSASGREGLGPYNEQFF
TGCAGTGCTAGTGGGCGGGAGGGCCTCGGGCCCTACAATGAGCAGTTCTTC
>TRBV20-1|NA|TRBJ2-3|NA
CSAVRDSSTDTQYF
TGCAGTGCCGTCCGGGACTCTTCGACAGATACGCAGTATTTT
>TRBV24-1|NA|TRBJ2-1|many
CATGTNNEQFF
TGTGCCACCGGGACCAACAATGAGCAGTTCTTC
>TRBV25-1|TRBD1|TRBJ2-5|NA
CASSEWTGSIYEQYF
TGTGCCAGCAGTGAATGGACAGGGTCCATATATGAGCAGTACTTC
>TRBV5-6|NA|TRBJ2-7|few
CASSIGLARYEQYF
TGTGCCAGCAGCATAGGGCTAGCGAGGTACGAGCAGTACTTC
>TRBV6-5|NA|TRBJ2-1|NA
CASSVIATSYNEQFF
TGTGCCAGCAGTGTCATAGCGACCTCCTACAATGAGCAGTTCTTC
>TRBV7-9|NA|TRBJ2-1|NA
CASSLVRHYNEQFF
TGTGCCAGCAGCTTAGTCCGGCACTACAATGAGCAGTTCTTC
>TRBV12-3/TRBV12-4|TRBD2|TRBJ2-2|NA
CASSTTSGGDTGELFF
TGTGCCAGCAGCACGACTAGCGGGGGGGACACCGGGGAGCTGTTTTTT
>TRBV21-1|NA|TRBJ2-7|NA
CASSKKVDRTATGASYEQYF
TGTGCCAGCAGCAAAAAAGTCGATCGGACGGCGACAGGGGCTTCCTACGAGCAGTACTTC
>TRBV7-2|TRBD2|TRBJ2-3|NA
CASSFREASTDTQYF
TGTGCCAGCAGCTTTCGGGAGGCAAGCACAGATACGCAGTATTTT
>TRBV7-8|TRBD2|TRBJ2-3|NA
CASSLGSIAGRDTQYF
TGTGCCAGCAGCTTAGGATCGATAGCGGGGAGAGATACGCAGTATTTT
>TRBV27|NA|TRBJ2-7|many
CASSPRVKGDHEQYF
TGTGCCAGCAGTCCCCGTGTTAAGGGCGACCACGAGCAGTACTTC
>TRBV19|NA|TRBJ2-1|NA
CASSIGHLYNEQFF
TGTGCCAGTAGTATAGGACACCTCTACAATGAGCAGTTCTTC
>TRBV24-1|NA|TRBJ2-1|NA
CATSDSSAPTYNEQFF
TGTGCCACCAGTGACTCCAGCGCGCCTACCTACAATGAGCAGTTCTTC